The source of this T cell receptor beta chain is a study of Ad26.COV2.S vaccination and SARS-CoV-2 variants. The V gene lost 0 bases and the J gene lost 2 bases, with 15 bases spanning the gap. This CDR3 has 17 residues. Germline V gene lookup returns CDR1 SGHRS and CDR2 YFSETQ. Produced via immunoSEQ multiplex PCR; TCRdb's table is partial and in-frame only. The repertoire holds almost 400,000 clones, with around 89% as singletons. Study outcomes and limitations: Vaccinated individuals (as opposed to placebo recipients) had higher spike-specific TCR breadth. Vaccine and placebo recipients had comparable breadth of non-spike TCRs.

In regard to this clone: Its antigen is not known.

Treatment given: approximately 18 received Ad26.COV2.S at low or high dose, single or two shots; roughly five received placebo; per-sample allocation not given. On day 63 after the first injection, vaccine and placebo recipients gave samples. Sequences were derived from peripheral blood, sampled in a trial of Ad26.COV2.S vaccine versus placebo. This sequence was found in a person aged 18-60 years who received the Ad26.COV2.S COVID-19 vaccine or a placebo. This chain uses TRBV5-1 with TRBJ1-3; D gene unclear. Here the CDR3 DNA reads TGCGCCAGCAGCTTGGCCGGCCGGGTGGCCCCTGGAAACACCATATATTTT. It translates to CASSLAGRVAPGNTIYF.